This T cell receptor (beta chain) was retrieved from a study of T cells after yellow fever vaccination. Germline lookup yields CDR1 LGHNA and CDR2 YSLEER. The CDR3 length is 19 residues. The V end was cut by 1 base, the J end by 1 base, with 20 bases between. TCRdb re-analysed the 5' RACE reads in MiXCR, keeping a single row per CDR3 protein. The top ten clones hold less than 25% of a sample with 300,000 to 400,000 distinct CDR3 sequences, about 4% of them seen once. The TCR sequence derives from a man in his late teens or twenties who received the YFV17D yellow fever vaccine. The specimen was PBMCs, collected 5 days after the yellow fever booster vaccination. The chain employs TRBV4-3 and TRBJ2-1; TRBD2 might be the D (7 bases). The CDR3 sequence: CASSQGVEGGGASYNEQFF. The CDR3 region has the DNA TGCGCCAGCAGCCAAGGGGTTGAAGGAGGGGGGGCGTCCTACAATGAGCAGTTCTTC.